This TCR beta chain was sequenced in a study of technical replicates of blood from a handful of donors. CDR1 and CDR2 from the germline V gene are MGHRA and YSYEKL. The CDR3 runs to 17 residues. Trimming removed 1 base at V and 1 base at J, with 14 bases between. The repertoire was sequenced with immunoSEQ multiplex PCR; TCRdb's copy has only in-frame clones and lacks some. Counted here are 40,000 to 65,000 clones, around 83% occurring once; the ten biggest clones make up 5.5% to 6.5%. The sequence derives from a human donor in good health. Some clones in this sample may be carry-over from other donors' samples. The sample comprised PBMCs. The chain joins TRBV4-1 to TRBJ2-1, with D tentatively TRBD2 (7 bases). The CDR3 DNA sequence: TGCGCCAGCAGCCAAGTGGGGCGGGGGCCTTCCTACAATGAGCAGTTCTTC. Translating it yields CASSQVGRGPSYNEQFF.